A selection of T cell receptor beta chains follows, all from one sample in a study of shared clonotypes between healthy human individuals. Clones were read by immunoSEQ multiplex PCR, and TCRdb kept only the in-frame ones, dropping some. Here the sample spans a few million clones, 90% to 96% being singletons. The specimen sequenced was naive CD4+ T cells sorted from blood. All receptors derive from a man between 18 and 35 years old in good health. Each CDR3 is given with its conserved first and last residue. A D gene is named only where the DNA matches it firmly. Clone size, where shown, is once, few, many, or a class for clones that have expanded.

d_call	v_call	clone_size	j_call	cdr3_aa	cdr3_nt
TRBD1	TRBV10-3	.	TRBJ2-7	CAISERDRVHEQYF	TGTGCCATCAGTGAGCGGGACAGGGTCCACGAGCAGTACTTC
.	TRBV7-7	.	TRBJ2-2	CASSLTGTGELFF	TGTGCTAGCAGCTTAACAGGGACCGGGGAGCTGTTTTTT
.	TRBV5-4	.	TRBJ2-7	CASSAGAGGWQYF	TGTGCCAGCAGCGCGGGGGCAGGGGGCTGGCAGTACTTC
TRBD1	TRBV5-8	.	TRBJ1-6	CASSLVFWDSNNSPLHF	TGTGCCAGCAGCTTGGTTTTCTGGGACAGCAACAATTCACCCCTCCACTTT
.	TRBV2	.	TRBJ2-7	CASSKGLTYEQYF	TGTGCCAGCAGTAAAGGACTGACCTACGAGCAGTACTTC
.	TRBV19	.	TRBJ1-5	CASSISGTPTPDQPQHF	TGTGCCAGTAGTATATCGGGGACTCCCACCCCCGATCAGCCCCAGCATTTT
.	TRBV2	.	TRBJ2-5	CASSEVPWRLQETQYF	TGTGCCAGCAGTGAAGTCCCTTGGCGGTTACAAGAGACCCAGTACTTC
TRBD1	TRBV5-1	.	TRBJ2-5	CASSLRIDRVGETQYF	TGCGCCAGCAGCTTGAGGATAGACAGGGTGGGAGAGACCCAGTACTTC
.	TRBV28	.	TRBJ2-7	CASSLVGEQYF	TGTGCCAGCAGTTTAGTAGGCGAGCAGTACTTC
.	TRBV28	.	TRBJ2-7	CASSRVGFSYEQYF	TGTGCCAGCAGCCGGGTTGGGTTCTCCTACGAGCAGTACTTC
.	TRBV5-1	.	TRBJ2-5	CASSLGEFRETQYF	TGCGCCAGCAGCTTGGGGGAATTTCGGGAGACCCAGTACTTC
TRBD2	TRBV7-2	.	TRBJ2-7	CASSSTPPGLAGPHF	TGTGCCAGCAGCTCCACCCCTCCGGGACTAGCGGGCCCTCATTTC
.	TRBV2	.	TRBJ2-6	CASSLSGANVLTF	TGTGCCAGCAGTCTCTCTGGGGCCAACGTCCTGACTTTC
TRBD2	TRBV4-3	once	TRBJ2-3	CASSQNREGLTDTQYF	TGCGCCAGCAGCCAGAATCGGGAGGGCCTCACAGATACGCAGTATTTT
.	TRBV18	once	TRBJ1-1	CASSPQVKNTEAFF	TGTGCCAGCTCACCACAAGTCAAGAACACTGAAGCTTTCTTT
.	TRBV28	.	TRBJ1-5	CASRLRQGQPQHF	TGTGCCAGCAGACTACGGCAGGGTCAGCCCCAGCATTTT